This T cell receptor (beta chain) was profiled in a study of cytomegalovirus exposure and HLA in healthy donors. CDR1 SEHNR and CDR2 FQNEAQ come from the germline V gene (reference sequence). The ends lost 1 base at V and 8 bases at J; junction bases unmatched: 5. The CDR3 has 14 amino acids. Study-wide results and caveats: The HLA-A and HLA-B alleles of most subjects were reportedly predicted accurately from TCR beta sequences. Being productive about 90% or about 30% of the time was typical of most TCR beta V segments in an earlier analysis. Being indistinguishable, some V segments were excluded, TRBV6-2 and TRBV6-3 among them.

Primers: 60 Vbeta forward and 13 Jbeta reverse. Original data processing: Roughly 11 million shared chains were among around 80 million unique TCR beta chains counted in a later analysis. Repertoires were generated with immunoSEQ multiplex PCR, while TCRdb's copy carries only in-frame clones and drops some. V, J and clone size reflect that table, while D and trimming were determined from the DNA. The sample holds 100,000 to 150,000 clones, over 60% seen once. Remarks on this clone: What it recognizes is unknown.

The sample comprised PBMCs. The source of this sequence is a young man in good health and CMV-seronegative. The V call is TRBV7-9, the J call TRBJ1-2; TRBD1 matches 9 bases. The CDR3 DNA reads TGTGCCAGCAGCTTAGAACAGGGGGCGGTAGGCTACACCTTC. Its translation is CASSLEQGAVGYTF.